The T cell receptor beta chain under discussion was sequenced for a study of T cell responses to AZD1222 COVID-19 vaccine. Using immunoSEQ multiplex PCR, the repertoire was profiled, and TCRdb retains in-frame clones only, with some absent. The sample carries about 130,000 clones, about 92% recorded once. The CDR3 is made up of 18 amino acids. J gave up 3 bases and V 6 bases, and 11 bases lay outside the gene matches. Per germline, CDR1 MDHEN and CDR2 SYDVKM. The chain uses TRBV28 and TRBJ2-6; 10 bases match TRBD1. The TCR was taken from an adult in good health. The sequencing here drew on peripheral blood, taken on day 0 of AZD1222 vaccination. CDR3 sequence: CASSPWRQGAYGANVLTF. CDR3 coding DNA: TGTGCCAGCAGCCCCTGGAGACAGGGGGCGTATGGGGCCAACGTCCTGACTTTC.